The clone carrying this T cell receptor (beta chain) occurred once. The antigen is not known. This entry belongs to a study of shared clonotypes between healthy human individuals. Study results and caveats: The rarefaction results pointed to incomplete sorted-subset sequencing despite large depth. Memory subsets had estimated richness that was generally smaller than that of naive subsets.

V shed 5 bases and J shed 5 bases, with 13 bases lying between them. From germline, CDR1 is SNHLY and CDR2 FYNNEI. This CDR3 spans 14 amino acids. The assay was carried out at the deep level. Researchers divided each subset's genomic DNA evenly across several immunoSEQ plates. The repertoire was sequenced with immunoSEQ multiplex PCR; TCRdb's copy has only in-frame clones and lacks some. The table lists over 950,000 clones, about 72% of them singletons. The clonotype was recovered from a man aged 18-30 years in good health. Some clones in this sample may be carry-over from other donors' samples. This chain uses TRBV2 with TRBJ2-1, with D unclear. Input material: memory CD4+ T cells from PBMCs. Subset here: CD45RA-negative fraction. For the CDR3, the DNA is TGTGCCAGCAGTATCATCCGAGCAGACAATGAGCAGTTCTTC. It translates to CASSIIRADNEQFF.